One sample yielded the 8 T cell receptor beta chains listed below, sequenced in a study of CD8 T cells in ankylosing spondylitis. TCRdb recomputed calls from the 5' RACE reads with MiXCR, one row per CDR3 protein. The sample includes approximately 250,000 distinct CDR3 sequences, approximately 10% seen only once; the top ten take 2.6%. The source material was blood, either unsorted or a sorted T cell fraction (not recorded which). All receptors come from a male donor with ankylosing spondylitis or in good health (not recorded which).

At least ten counts were recorded for this clonotype. The V and J genes are TRBV6-2 or TRBV6-3 and TRBJ2-1, with 7 bases fitting TRBD2. CDR1 and CDR2 from the germline V gene are MNHEY and SVGEGT. The J segment lost 7 bases and the V segment lost 4 bases, leaving 1 base of the junction unmatched. The CDR3 length is 12 residues. Written as DNA, the CDR3 is TGTGCCAGCAGTTCGCGGGAGAATGAGCAGTTCTTC. It encodes CASSSRENEQFF.

This clonotype has only a few counts. CDR3 loop: CASSPKQGMNTEAFF. As DNA, the CDR3 is TGTGCCAGCAGTCCCAAACAGGGGATGAACACTGAAGCTTTCTTT. V gene TRBV2 combines with J gene TRBJ1-1, with TRBD1 identical over 7 bases. With V trimmed by 5 bases and J by 0 bases, 6 bases remained unmatched. This CDR3 region has 15 residues. Germline V CDR1 and CDR2: SNHLY, FYNNEI.

In regard to this clonotype: A much larger clone is a single base away; this may be a read error. The chain has TRBV20-1 and TRBJ1-1; no definite D call. V lost 2 bases and J 1 base, leaving 11 bases between the germline ends. Germline CDR1 DFQATT, CDR2 SNEGSKA (reference sequence). The CDR3 is made up of 14 amino acids. The chain's CDR3 is CSARPSAWNTEAFF. The CDR3 region has the DNA TGCAGTGCTAGACCCAGCGCATGGAACACTGAAGCTTTCTTT.

As concerns this clonotype: A single base separates this from a much larger clone, so it may be a read error. Without the conserved terminal phenylalanine or tryptophan, this CDR3 likely stems from a read error. This chain links TRBV12-3 or TRBV12-4 with TRBJ1-1, with unresolved D. There are 12 residues in the CDR3. Trimming removed 6 bases from V and 7 bases from J, with 12 bases in between. The CDR3 DNA reads as TGTGCCAGCAGCACATCCTTCGGTGAAGCTTTCTCT. This sequence encodes CASSTSFGEAFS.

The table lists this clonotype with many counts. The chain couples TRBV12-3 or TRBV12-4 to TRBJ2-5; 13 bases align to TRBD2. Trimming cost V 6 bases and J 0 bases; bases outside gene matches: 10. The CDR3 has 18 residues. Here the CDR3 DNA reads TGTGCCAGCAGCTCTGGACTAGCGGGGGCCAGAAACCAAGAGACCCAGTACTTC. Translated: CASSSGLAGARNQETQYF.

This clonotype appeared many times. V is TRBV3-1 and J is TRBJ1-1; 7 positions match TRBD1. The CDR3 has 14 amino acids. CDR1 and CDR2 from the germline V gene are LGHDT and YNNKEL (reference sequence). V trimming: 11 bases; J trimming: 7 bases; junction bases outside the gene matches: 16. CDR3 region: CASKPGTVEGEAFF. For the CDR3, the DNA is TGTGCCTCCAAACCCGGGACAGTAGAGGGTGAAGCTTTCTTT.

The sample holds many counts of this clonotype. The chain couples TRBV12-3 or TRBV12-4 to TRBJ2-7; D may be TRBD1 (6 bases). Between the trimmed V and J ends, which lost 5 bases and 3 bases, there was a span of 14 bases. The CDR3 has 14 residues. The CDR3 loop is CASSHGTPYYEQYF. CDR3 nucleotide sequence: TGTGCCAGCAGTCACGGGACACCGTACTACGAGCAGTACTTC.

This clonotype was seen ten or more times. The V call is TRBV9, the J call TRBJ2-7; 7 bases map to TRBD1. Germline trimming cut 0 bases from V and 3 bases from J; bases unmatched to any gene: 6. This CDR3 is 15 amino acids long. CDR1 is SGDLS and CDR2 is YYNGEE in the germline V gene. The CDR3 region is CASSVEAGGLYEQYF. The CDR3 DNA sequence: TGTGCCAGCAGCGTAGAAGCAGGGGGTCTCTACGAGCAGTACTTC.